The TCR beta chain described here comes from a study of cytomegalovirus exposure and HLA in healthy donors. Study outcomes and limitations: For most TCR sequences rarity was the rule, although some public TCRs occurred in many donors.

The primer mix had 60 Vbeta and 13 Jbeta primers. Assay used: immunoSEQ multiplex PCR; TCRdb lists only in-frame clones, some missing. The sample includes 130,000 to 150,000 clones, just under 85% of them seen just once. The germline CDR1 and CDR2 sequences are MDHEN and SYDVKM. The CDR3 covers 15 residues. The J segment lost 3 bases and the V segment lost 4 bases, leaving 6 bases of the junction unmatched. About this clone: Its antigen is currently unknown.

V is TRBV28 and J is TRBJ2-7; 10 bases line up with TRBD2. Material for sequencing was PBMCs. The receptor's source is a woman aged 60-70 years in good health and CMV-seropositive. The CDR3 DNA reads as TGTGCCAGCAGTTCGTTCTTAGCGGGAGGCTACGAGCAGTACTTC. Residues: CASSSFLAGGYEQYF.